This T cell receptor beta chain was found in a study of blood T cell repertoires in COVID-19. Generated by immunoSEQ multiplex PCR, the TCRdb table keeps only in-frame clones and is missing some. The sample lists under 300,000 clones, about nine tenths occurring once. Germline loops: CDR1 SGHRS, CDR2 YFSETQ. The CDR3 runs to 16 residues. Trimming took 1 base from V and 0 from J, leaving 12 bases between them. Material: peripheral blood. This chain uses TRBV5-1 with TRBJ2-3; a possible D gene is TRBD2 (6 bases). This clonotype was obtained from a woman aged 40-49 years who had recovered from COVID-19. The CDR3 sequence: CASSLMSGSSTDTQYF. The DNA for the CDR3 is TGCGCCAGCAGCTTGATGAGCGGGTCTAGCACAGATACGCAGTATTTT.